This T cell receptor (beta chain) was captured in a study of human T cells and chemical hapten exposure. Across the whole study: Affected patients, primarily female, had alopecia areata, totalis or universalis. General study results and limits: Expanded TCRs were compared with controls, and the expanded TCRs formed significantly more large CDR3 similarity clusters.

In this sample, this clonotype turned up a few times. The antigen is undetermined. The CDR3 runs to 14 residues. V shed 7 bases and J 3 bases; nucleotides not matched to a gene: 6. The germline CDR1 and CDR2 sequences are LGHNT and FRNRAP. Time point given: pre-sensitization, week 0. The treatment was: therapeutic diphenylcyclopropenone sensitization with weekly scalp DPC. Unique molecular identifiers were linked by the library to individual cDNA molecules. MiXCR, applied by TCRdb to the RACE reads, yields one record per CDR3 protein. Here the sample spans around 330,000 distinct CDR3 sequences, approximately 5.8% being singletons.

V is TRBV12-5 and J is TRBJ1-5, with 7 bases identical to TRBD1. The sequencing used whole blood, collected in connection with sensitization to the hapten diphenylcyclopropenone (DPC). The TCR originated in a woman aged 18-35 years with alopecia areata. Some clones in this sample may be carry-over from other donors' samples. The CDR3 loop is CASARDSLNQPQHF. The CDR3 DNA is TGTGCTAGTGCCCGGGACAGCCTCAATCAGCCCCAGCATTTT. The entire variable domain, with the rest obtained from reference TRBV12-5 and TRBJ1-5, is as follows: DARVTQTPRHKVTEMGQEVTMRCQPILGHNTVFWYRQTMMQGLELLAYFRNRAPLDDSGMPKDRFSAEMPDATLATLKIQPSEPRDSAVYFCASARDSLNQPQHFGDGTRLSIL.